The 30 T cell receptor beta chains below come from one sample, sequenced in a study of blood T cell repertoires in COVID-19 (dated by TCRdb to the early 2020s). Libraries were prepared through the immunoSEQ multiplex PCR assay. The immuneACCESS repertoire file appears here via TCRdb, limited to in-frame rearrangements. These files lack a portion of the clones; in checked studies, under half of the deficit traces to unresolved V genes, and the cause of the others is not known. For this sample the table gives about 81,000 clones, of which around 88% were detected only once. Of the sample, approximately 5% falls within the top ten clones. Material: peripheral blood. The origin of the receptors is a woman aged 80 or older with acute or convalescent COVID-19.

The chain carries TRBV14 and TRBJ1-2, with 8 positions matching TRBD1. V shed 1 base, J shed 0 bases, and the junction held 4 bases outside the gene matches. The CDR3 is 16 amino acids. Per the germline V gene, CDR1 is SGHDN and CDR2 is FVKESK. The CDR3 bases are TGTGCCAGCAGCCAAGTCTACAGGGGGTCTAACTATGGCTACACCTTC. Its translation: CASSQVYRGSNYGYTF.

The rearrangement links TRBV10-3 to TRBJ2-7; 7 bases fit TRBD1. This CDR3 region has 15 residues. The germline V gene has CDR1 ENHRY and CDR2 SYGVKD. The trim removed 6 bases at V and 5 bases at J, leaving 13 bases unmatched. DNA for the CDR3: TGTGCCATCAGACCTAGGGACAGAGAAGGGCACGAGCAGTACTTC. Protein: CAIRPRDREGHEQYF.

The V gene is TRBV28, the J gene TRBJ1-6; possibly TRBD1 for D (5 bases). Trimming shortened V by 4 bases and J by 4 bases, and 11 bases separated the two germline ends. Per the germline V gene, CDR1 is MDHEN and CDR2 is SYDVKM. CDR3 length equals 15 residues. CDR3 loop: CASSSPAGYNSPLHF. In DNA form, the CDR3 reads TGTGCCAGCAGTTCTCCGGCAGGGTATAATTCACCCCTCCACTTT.

The chain joins TRBV4-3 to TRBJ2-1; TRBD2 matches 9 bases. Germline CDR1 and CDR2: LGHNA and YSLEER. V was pared by 0 bases and J by 7 bases, with 7 bases of the junction left unmatched. The CDR3 is 16 amino acids. CDR3 residues: CASSQDVAGGRNEQFF. The CDR3 DNA is TGCGCCAGCAGCCAAGATGTGGCGGGGGGGCGAAATGAGCAGTTCTTC.

V and J are TRBV7-3 and TRBJ2-2, with TRBD2 matching over 9 bases. V shed 4 bases and J 6 bases; nucleotides not matched to a gene: 3. The CDR3 loop spans 14 amino acids. In germline, CDR1 is SGHTA, CDR2 FQGTGA. The CDR3 region has the DNA TGTGCCAGCAGCTCCATAGCGGGGGCCGGGGAGCTGTTTTTT. Protein sequence: CASSSIAGAGELFF.

The chain combines TRBV15 with TRBJ1-4; D gene uncertain. V lost 1 base to trimming and J lost 6 bases, with 9 bases between them. The germline V gene encodes CDR1 LNHNV and CDR2 YYDKDF (reference sequence). CDR3 size: 14 residues. The CDR3 region is CATSRGGMDEKLFF. For the CDR3, the DNA is TGTGCCACCAGCAGAGGAGGGATGGATGAAAAACTGTTTTTT.

The rearrangement joins TRBV18 to TRBJ1-2; no definite D call. Germline V gives CDR1 KGHSH, CDR2 LQKENI. The CDR3 extends over 12 amino acids. Trimming stripped 3 bases from V and 13 bases from J, with 15 bases between. CDR3 residues: CASSPAGLSSTF. The CDR3 region has the DNA TGTGCCAGCTCACCTGCCGGACTATCTAGCACCTTC.

The chain couples TRBV24-1 to TRBJ1-2; D ambiguous. This CDR3 is built from 13 residues. CDR1 and CDR2 from the germline V gene are KGHDR and SFDVKD. Deletions cut 1 base from V and 8 bases from J, with 10 bases between. CDR3 in amino acids: CATSDFSGGGYTF. The CDR3, as DNA: TGTGCCACCAGTGATTTCTCGGGAGGAGGCTACACCTTC.

J is TRBJ1-2 and V is TRBV15, with TRBD1 matching over 9 bases. V trimming: 3 bases; J trimming: 6 bases; junction bases outside the gene matches: 11. Germline CDR1 and CDR2: LNHNV and YYDKDF (reference sequence). CDR3 length: 16 residues. In DNA, the CDR3 is TGTGCCACCAGCAGGACCACGCGCCGGGACAGGGATGGCTACACCTTC. It is translated as CATSRTTRRDRDGYTF.

V is TRBV3-1 (or the pseudogene TRBV3-2) and J is TRBJ1-1; no definite D call. CDR1 and CDR2 (germline): LGHDT, YNNKEL (reference sequence). CDR3 length: 15 amino acids. With 1 base removed from V and 4 bases from J, the gap between germline ends came to 13 bases. The CDR3 region is CASSQGRGSATEAFF. The CDR3 DNA is TGTGCCAGCAGCCAAGGACGAGGGAGCGCCACTGAAGCTTTCTTT.

This chain links TRBV4-1 with TRBJ1-6; TRBD1 aligns across 7 bases. J gave up 8 bases and V 7 bases, and 11 bases lay outside the gene matches. Looked up from germline, CDR1 is MGHRA and CDR2 is YSYEKL. This CDR3 is built from 15 residues. This chain's CDR3 is CASTEDRALHSPLHF. The CDR3 DNA sequence: TGCGCCAGCACAGAAGACAGGGCCCTTCATTCACCCCTCCACTTT.

The V call is TRBV6-6, the J call TRBJ2-3; TRBD2 matches 12 bases. The V segment lost 4 bases and the J segment 1 base; nucleotides outside the gene matches: 3. In germline, CDR1 is MNHNY, CDR2 SVGAGI (reference sequence). This CDR3 region has 16 residues. The CDR3: CASSFLAGGGTDTQYF. The CDR3 region has the DNA TGTGCCAGCAGTTTCCTAGCGGGGGGGGGCACAGATACGCAGTATTTT.

V and J are TRBV30 and TRBJ1-1, with D possibly TRBD1 on 5 matching bases. This CDR3 spans 13 amino acids. V shed 5 bases and J shed 0 bases, with 10 bases lying between them. The V gene's germline CDR1 is GTSNPN and CDR2 SVGIG (reference sequence). The CDR3 sequence: CAWDRQLNTEAFF. The CDR3 DNA sequence: TGTGCCTGGGACCGACAGTTGAACACTGAAGCTTTCTTT.

The chain recombines TRBV4-1 with TRBJ2-1; 13 bases fit TRBD2. This CDR3 is 17 amino acids long. The germline V gene encodes CDR1 MGHRA and CDR2 YSYEKL. The ends lost 1 base at V and 9 bases at J; junction bases unmatched: 9. Here the CDR3 DNA reads TGCGCCAGCAGCCAAGTCGGACTAGCGGGAGTAGCAAGTGAGCAGTTCTTC. It translates to CASSQVGLAGVASEQFF.

The chain has TRBV18 and TRBJ2-5; TRBD1 matches 7 bases. V shed 0 bases and J 3 bases; nucleotides not matched to a gene: 4. The CDR3 length is 15 residues. CDR1 KGHSH and CDR2 LQKENI come from the germline V gene. The DNA of the CDR3 is TGTGCCAGCTCACCACCGGGGACAGTAGAAGAGACCCAGTACTTC. Translation: CASSPPGTVEETQYF.

CDR3 amino acids: CASSVGMGGETQYF. CDR3 DNA sequence: TGTGCCAGCAGCGTAGGGATGGGCGGGGAGACCCAGTACTTC. The chain couples TRBV9 to TRBJ2-5, with D maybe TRBD2 (5 bases). The CDR3 is made up of 14 amino acids. Per germline, CDR1 SGDLS and CDR2 YYNGEE. Between the trimmed V and J ends, which lost 0 bases and 5 bases, there was a span of 11 bases.

The chain has TRBV19 and TRBJ1-1; 7 bases are a match to TRBD1. Germline V gene sequence: CDR1 LNHDA, CDR2 SQIVND (reference sequence). The CDR3 loop spans 12 amino acids. Trimming cost V 7 bases and J 6 bases; bases outside gene matches: 5. Here the CDR3 reads CASIGQDAEAFF. DNA for the CDR3: TGTGCCAGTATTGGACAGGACGCTGAAGCTTTCTTT.

V is TRBV19 and J is TRBJ2-3; TRBD1 matches 7 bases. Germline V gene sequence: CDR1 LNHDA, CDR2 SQIVND (reference sequence). The V gene end was trimmed by 3 bases and the J gene end by 1 base; junction bases not matched to a gene: 7. The CDR3 extends over 16 amino acids. The CDR3: CASSIGTAGGTDTQYF. The CDR3 nucleotides are TGTGCCAGTAGTATCGGGACAGCCGGTGGCACAGATACGCAGTATTTT.

This clone was seen just once. J is TRBJ2-3 and V is TRBV9; 13 nucleotides align to TRBD2. CDR1 is SGDLS, CDR2 YYNGEE, per germline. The CDR3 totals 17 residues. J lost 4 bases, V lost 1 base, and 6 bases had no gene match. CDR3 sequence reads: CASSVSSTSGGSDTQYF. CDR3 sequence (DNA): TGTGCCAGCAGCGTATCCTCGACTAGCGGGGGGTCAGATACGCAGTATTTT.

The V call is TRBV9, the J call TRBJ2-1; 12 nucleotides match TRBD2. In germline, CDR1 is SGDLS, CDR2 YYNGEE. V was clipped by 7 bases and J by 6 bases; unmatched bases: 8. This CDR3 spans 15 amino acids. CDR3 region: CASARGTSGRNEQFF. Here the CDR3 DNA reads TGTGCCAGCGCTCGGGGGACTAGCGGGCGCAATGAGCAGTTCTTC.

The chain uses TRBV15 and TRBJ1-2, with 11 nucleotides matching TRBD1. The germline V gene has CDR1 LNHNV and CDR2 YYDKDF (reference sequence). Germline trimming cut 0 bases from V and 3 bases from J; bases unmatched to any gene: 12. This CDR3 region has 19 residues. The CDR3 reads CATSRDYPGQGASDYGYTF. The CDR3 DNA reads as TGTGCCACCAGCAGAGATTACCCTGGACAGGGGGCGTCTGACTATGGCTACACCTTC.

This clone has just a few counts. The chain carries TRBV4-1 and TRBJ2-7; 11 positions match TRBD2. The V segment lost 3 bases and the J segment 6 bases; nucleotides outside the gene matches: 7. This CDR3 is built from 15 residues. Germline values: CDR1 MGHRA, CDR2 YSYEKL. This CDR3 is CASSQLTSGSSEQYF. DNA for the CDR3: TGCGCCAGCAGCCAGCTTACTAGCGGGAGTAGCGAGCAGTACTTC.

The V gene is TRBV12-3 or TRBV12-4, the J gene TRBJ2-2; D not certain. The CDR3 sequence is 13 residues long. V was clipped by 6 bases and J by 5 bases, with 10 bases between them. The CDR3 loop is CASSPTRTGELFF. For the CDR3, the DNA is TGTGCCAGCAGCCCCACGAGGACCGGGGAGCTGTTTTTT.

The V gene is TRBV7-6, the J gene TRBJ2-7; 8 nucleotides line up with TRBD2. V was pared by 0 bases and J by 7 bases, with 5 bases of the junction left unmatched. This CDR3 is built from 14 residues. The germline gives CDR1 SGHVS, CDR2 FNYEAQ. The CDR3 region has the DNA TGTGCCAGCAGCTTAGCACAGGGCGGGGGGGAGCAGTACTTC. This translates into CASSLAQGGGEQYF.

This clone was observed a few times. J is TRBJ2-3 and V is TRBV11-2; 8 nucleotides line up with TRBD2. The CDR3 extends over 17 amino acids. The J segment lost 2 bases and the V segment lost 2 bases, leaving 9 bases of the junction unmatched. CDR1 and CDR2 (germline): SGHAT, FQNNGV. The CDR3 DNA reads as TGTGCCAGCAGCTTAAGTTGGGCTAGCGGGCACACAGATACGCAGTATTTT. Protein sequence: CASSLSWASGHTDTQYF.

The CDR3: CASSKGGEAFF. In DNA, the CDR3 is TGTGCCAGCTCTAAGGGAGGTGAAGCTTTCTTT. This chain uses TRBV21-1 with TRBJ1-1. TRBV21-1 is assigned pseudogene status. The CDR3 covers 11 residues.

The chain uses TRBV6-5 and TRBJ2-1; a possible D gene is TRBD2 (6 bases). The CDR3 totals 13 residues. V was cut by 10 bases and J by 1 base, with 11 bases left in between. CDR1 is MNHEY, CDR2 SVGAGI, per germline. The DNA for the CDR3 is TGTGCCACCGAGCGGGTATCCTACAATGAGCAGTTCTTC. It specifies CATERVSYNEQFF.

The table lists this clone with a few counts. This chain connects TRBV5-6 to TRBJ2-5; D might be TRBD1 (6 bases). The germline V gene has CDR1 SGHDT and CDR2 YYEEEE. Trimming removed 0 bases from V and 6 bases from J, with 15 bases in between. There are 15 residues in the CDR3. The CDR3 DNA reads TGTGCCAGCAGCTTGGGGGAAACAGGGAAAAAGACCCAGTACTTC. Its translation: CASSLGETGKKTQYF.

This chain connects TRBV6-5 to TRBJ2-7; the match to TRBD1 covers 7 bases. The CDR3 length is 13 residues. The germline gives CDR1 MNHEY, CDR2 SVGAGI. The junction had 7 bases not matched to a gene; V was cut back by 5 bases and J by 6 bases. The DNA of the CDR3 is TGTGCCAGCAGTACAGGGACAGCCGGCGAGCAGTACTTC. This encodes CASSTGTAGEQYF.

The chain couples TRBV5-1 to TRBJ2-3, with D possibly matching TRBD2 (7 bases). CDR1 is SGHRS, CDR2 YFSETQ, per germline. The CDR3 spans 16 residues. Trimming cost V 1 base and J 0 bases, with 12 bases left between them. The CDR3 here is CASSLYGGPSTDTQYF. Here the CDR3 DNA reads TGCGCCAGCAGCTTGTACGGGGGGCCTAGCACAGATACGCAGTATTTT.